What follows are 15 T cell receptor beta chains derived from one specimen sequenced in a study. TCRdb analysed the 5' RACE reads with MiXCR anew, one entry per CDR3 protein. The sample lists about 53,000 distinct CDR3 sequences, approximately 23% occurring once. The sample comprised tumor-infiltrating naive CD4+ T cells sorted from the breast tumor. Subset noted: naive CD4+ T cells, CD4+CD45RA+CD25-. Receptors were obtained from a female donor with breast cancer.

This clonotype is medium-sized. This chain connects TRBV7-9 to TRBJ2-7, with 7 positions matching TRBD1. CDR1 and CDR2 (germline): SEHNR, FQNEAQ (reference sequence). V shed 5 bases and J 2 bases; nucleotides not matched to a gene: 15. This CDR3 contains 17 residues. The DNA of the CDR3 is TGTGCCAGCAGCCACGACCATGGGCAGGGGGTACCCTACGAGCAGTACTTC. Its translation: CASSHDHGQGVPYEQYF. Based on the CDR3 plus reference TRBV7-9 and TRBJ2-7, the full variable domain is DTGVSQNPRHKITKRGQNVTFRCDPISEHNRLYWYRQTLGQGPEFLTYFQNEAQLEKSRLLSDRFSAERPKGSFSTLEIQRTEQGDSAMYLCASSHDHGQGVPYEQYFGPGTRLTVT.

This clonotype was counted between two and nine times. Here the CDR3 omits its conserved ending phenylalanine or tryptophan, so a read error is the likely source. This chain uses TRBV20-1 with TRBJ1-2; 7 bases are a match to TRBD1. Unmatched junction bases numbered 7, after V lost 6 bases and J lost 0 bases. The CDR3 is 14 residues long. Per germline, CDR1 DFQATT and CDR2 SNEGSKA (reference sequence). CDR3 amino acids: CSAGGTASNYGYTL. The CDR3 bases are TGCAGTGCGGGCGGGACAGCCTCTAACTATGGCTACACCCTC.

In this sample, this clonotype turned up a few times. This chain connects TRBV20-1 to TRBJ1-5, with D uncertain. Germline lookup yields CDR1 DFQATT and CDR2 SNEGSKA (reference sequence). Trimming stripped 6 bases from V and 3 bases from J, with 21 bases between. CDR3 length: 16 amino acids. CDR3: CSAVTDGPASNQPQHF. As DNA, the CDR3 is TGCAGTGCCGTTACGGACGGACCGGCCTCCAATCAGCCCCAGCATTTT.

V and J are TRBV11-2 and TRBJ2-1, with TRBD2 identical over 11 bases. The CDR3 length is 14 residues. Germline loops: CDR1 SGHAT, CDR2 FQNNGV. Losses at the gene ends were 4 bases for V and 9 bases for J; bases not matched to a gene: 5. CDR3 protein: CASSSLAGGIEQFF. In DNA form, the CDR3 reads TGTGCCAGCAGCTCCCTAGCGGGAGGCATTGAGCAGTTCTTC.

A few counts support this clonotype. The chain combines TRBV4-1 with TRBJ1-4; D is unresolved. V was trimmed by 0 bases and J by 5 bases, leaving 10 bases between them. The CDR3 extends over 15 amino acids. Germline-derived CDR1 and CDR2 are MGHRA and YSYEKL. The DNA of the CDR3 is TGCGCCAGCAGCCAAGATGCCCGCCCGAATGAAAAACTGTTTTTT. Translated: CASSQDARPNEKLFF.

The genes are TRBV15 and TRBJ1-5; D unresolved. V lost 4 bases and J lost 4, with 8 bases in between. Germline CDR1 LNHNV, CDR2 YYDKDF (reference sequence). There are 13 residues in the CDR3. The CDR3 nucleotides read TGTGCCACCAGCAATGGAGGGAATCAGCCCCAGCATTTT. Translated, it gives CATSNGGNQPQHF.

This clonotype was picked up a small number of times. CDR3 amino acids: CASRRASGRSAYEQYF. For the CDR3, the DNA is TGTGCCAGCAGAAGGGCTAGCGGGAGAAGCGCCTACGAGCAGTACTTC. This chain links TRBV6-1 with TRBJ2-7; 10 bases fit TRBD2. Looked up from germline, CDR1 is MNHNS and CDR2 is SASEGT. The CDR3 runs to 16 residues. V lost 6 bases to trimming and J lost 2 bases; unmatched junction nucleotides: 10.

This clonotype turned up a few times. V and J are TRBV5-1 and TRBJ2-1; D perhaps matches TRBD1 (6 bases). The CDR3 loop spans 14 amino acids. Germline V gene sequence: CDR1 SGHRS, CDR2 YFSETQ. V gave up 2 bases and J gave up 8 bases, with 14 bases separating them. The CDR3 region is CASSLQGYGDEQFF. CDR3 DNA sequence: TGCGCCAGCAGCTTACAGGGTTATGGGGATGAGCAGTTCTTC.

As regards this clonotype: Without the conserved terminal phenylalanine or tryptophan, this CDR3 likely stems from a read error. The chain is built from TRBV7-8 and TRBJ1-4; D uncertain. Germline CDR1 SGHVS, CDR2 FQNEAQ. The CDR3 totals 13 residues. The chain's CDR3 is CASSLGANEELFS. In nucleotides, the CDR3 is TGTGCCAGCAGCTTAGGGGCGAATGAAGAACTGTTTTCT.

The chain couples TRBV30 to TRBJ1-1; 7 nucleotides line up with TRBD1. Germline loops: CDR1 GTSNPN, CDR2 SVGIG (reference sequence). This CDR3 has 13 amino acids. J gave up 1 base and V 2 bases, and 1 base lay outside the gene matches. The CDR3 coding sequence is TGTGCCTGGAGTCGACAGGGGAACACTGAAGCTTTCTTT. Amino acids: CAWSRQGNTEAFF.

This clonotype was recorded at least ten times. The J gene is TRBJ1-1, the V gene TRBV6-5, with D possibly matching TRBD1 (5 bases). Germline CDR1 is MNHEY and CDR2 is SVGAGI. The CDR3 contains 16 residues. Trimming removed 7 bases at V and 2 bases at J, with 20 bases between. CDR3 loop: CASNPTGGTINTEAFF. CDR3 DNA sequence: TGTGCCAGCAACCCGACTGGCGGGACGATCAACACTGAAGCTTTCTTT.

Judged by abundance, this clonotype is medium-sized (0.01 to 0.1%). The chain employs TRBV7-8 and TRBJ1-1; 7 nucleotides agree with TRBD1. The CDR3 loop spans 14 amino acids. The trim removed 4 bases at V and 6 bases at J, leaving 8 bases unmatched. Germline-derived CDR1 and CDR2 are SGHVS and FQNEAQ. The CDR3 nucleotides read TGTGCCAGCAGCTATAGACAGGGTCGCCCTGAAGCTTTCTTT. It codes for CASSYRQGRPEAFF.

The chain carries TRBV7-2 and TRBJ1-2; TRBD1 is a possible D gene (5 bases). Between the trimmed V and J ends, which lost 1 base and 8 bases, there was a span of 8 bases. CDR1 is SGHTA and CDR2 is FQGNSA in the germline V gene. CDR3 length: 12 amino acids. CDR3 DNA sequence: TGTGCCAGCAGCTTAGGACAGTTCGGCTACACCTTC. Amino acid sequence: CASSLGQFGYTF. Looking up the rest from reference TRBV7-2 and TRBJ1-2 gives the full variable domain: GAGVSQSPSNKVTEKGKDVELRCDPISGHTALYWYRQSLGQGLEFLIYFQGNSAPDKSGLPSDRFSAERTGGSVSTLTIQRTQQEDSAVYLCASSLGQFGYTFGSGTRLTVV.

This clonotype was seen only a few times. The V and J genes are TRBV5-1 and TRBJ2-3; 8 bases match TRBD2. V gave up 4 bases and J gave up 1 base; unmatched junction bases: 2. The CDR3 consists of 14 residues. Germline CDR1 SGHRS, CDR2 YFSETQ. CDR3 protein: CASSQAGGTDTQYF. CDR3 DNA sequence: TGCGCCAGCAGCCAAGCGGGGGGCACAGATACGCAGTATTTT.

In this sample, this clonotype turned up many times. J is TRBJ2-6 and V is TRBV29-1; D is perhaps TRBD1 or TRBD2 (6 bases each). The CDR3 is 15 amino acids. The germline gives CDR1 SQVTM, CDR2 ANQGSEA. V gave up 3 bases and J gave up 0 bases, with 9 bases separating them. The CDR3 protein is CSVDEGGSGANVLTF. DNA for the CDR3: TGCAGCGTTGACGAGGGGGGCTCTGGGGCCAACGTCCTGACTTTC.